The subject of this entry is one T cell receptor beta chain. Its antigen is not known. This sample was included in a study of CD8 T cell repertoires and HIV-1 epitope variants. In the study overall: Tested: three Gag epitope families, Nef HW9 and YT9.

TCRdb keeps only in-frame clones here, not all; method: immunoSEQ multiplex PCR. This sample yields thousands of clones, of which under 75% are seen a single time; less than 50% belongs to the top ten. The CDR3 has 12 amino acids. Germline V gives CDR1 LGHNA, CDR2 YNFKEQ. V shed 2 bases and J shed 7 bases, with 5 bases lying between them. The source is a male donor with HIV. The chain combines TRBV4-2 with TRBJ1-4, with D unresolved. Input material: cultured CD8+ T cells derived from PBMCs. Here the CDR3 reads CASSQMSEKLFF. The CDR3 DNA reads TGTGCCAGCAGCCAAATGAGTGAAAAACTGTTTTTT.